This T cell receptor (beta chain) emerged from a study of cytomegalovirus exposure and HLA in healthy donors. Study overall: Of some 400 genotyped donors, 81% grouped in the Caucasian-associated ancestry cluster. General study findings and limits: V segments that were indistinguishable, TRBV6-2 and TRBV6-3 among them, were omitted from analysis. Listed as cytomegalovirus-associated were 164 TCR beta chains. Diagnosis of cytomegalovirus status made by the classifier reportedly showed high specificity and sensitivity.

PCR amplification relied on 60 Vbeta primers (plus 13 Jbeta primers). Clones were sequenced by immunoSEQ multiplex PCR, and TCRdb holds only the in-frame ones, with some missing. The sample yields around 200,000 clones, about 80% seen once. The CDR3 contains 17 residues. Germline CDR1 SSHAT, CDR2 FNYEAQ (reference sequence). With respect to this clone: Its target is unknown. One end of the junction does not line up with germline, which may come from a read error.

The receptor comes from a woman in her 40s in good health and CMV-seronegative. The sequenced sample consisted of PBMCs. The chain employs TRBV7-7 and TRBJ2-5, with a tentative D call TRBD2 (5 bases). The chain's CDR3 is CASSLARAGNPSETQYF. Here the CDR3 DNA reads TGTGCTAGCAGCTTAGCGCGGGCAGGAAACCCCTCGGAGACCCAGTACTTC.